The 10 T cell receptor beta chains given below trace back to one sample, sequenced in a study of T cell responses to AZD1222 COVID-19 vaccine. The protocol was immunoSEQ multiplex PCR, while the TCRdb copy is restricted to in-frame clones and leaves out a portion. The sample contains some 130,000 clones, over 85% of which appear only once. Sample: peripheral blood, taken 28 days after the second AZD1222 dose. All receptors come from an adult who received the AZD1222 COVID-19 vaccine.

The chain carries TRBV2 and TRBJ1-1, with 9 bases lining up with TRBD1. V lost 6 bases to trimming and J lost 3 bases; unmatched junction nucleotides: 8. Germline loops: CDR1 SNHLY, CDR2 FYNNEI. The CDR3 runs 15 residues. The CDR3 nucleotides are TGTGCCAGCAGCCTCAGACAGGGGGGATACACTGAAGCTTTCTTT. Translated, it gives CASSLRQGGYTEAFF.

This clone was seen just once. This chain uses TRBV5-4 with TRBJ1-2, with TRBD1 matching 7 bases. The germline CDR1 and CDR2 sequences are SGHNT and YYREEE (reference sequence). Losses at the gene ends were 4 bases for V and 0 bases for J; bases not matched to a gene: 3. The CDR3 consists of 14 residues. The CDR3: CASSRDSSNYGYTF. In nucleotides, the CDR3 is TGTGCCAGCAGCCGGGACAGTTCTAACTATGGCTACACCTTC.

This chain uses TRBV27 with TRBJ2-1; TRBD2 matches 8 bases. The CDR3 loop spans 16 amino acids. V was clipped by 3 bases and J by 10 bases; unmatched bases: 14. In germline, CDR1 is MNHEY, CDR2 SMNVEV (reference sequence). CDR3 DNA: TGTGCCAGCAGTTTCCTTAGGGGAGCGGGGGTAGCGGAGCAGTTCTTC. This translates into CASSFLRGAGVAEQFF.

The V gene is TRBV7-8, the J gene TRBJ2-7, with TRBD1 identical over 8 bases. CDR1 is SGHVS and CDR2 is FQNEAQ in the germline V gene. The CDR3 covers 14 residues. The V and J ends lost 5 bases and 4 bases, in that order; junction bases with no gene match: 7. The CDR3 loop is CASSRDRGMYEQYF. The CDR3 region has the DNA TGTGCCAGCAGCCGAGACAGGGGAATGTACGAGCAGTACTTC. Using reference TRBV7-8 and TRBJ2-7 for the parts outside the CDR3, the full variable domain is GAGVSQSPRYKVAKRGQDVALRCDPISGHVSLFWYQQALGQGPEFLTYFQNEAQLDKSGLPSDRFFAERPEGSVSTLKIQRTQQEDSAVYLCASSRDRGMYEQYFGPGTRLTVT.

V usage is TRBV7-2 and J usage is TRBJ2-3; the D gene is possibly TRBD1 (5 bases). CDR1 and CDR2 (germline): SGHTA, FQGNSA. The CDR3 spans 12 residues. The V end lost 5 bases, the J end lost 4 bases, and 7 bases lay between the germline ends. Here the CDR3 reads CASSQGADTQYF. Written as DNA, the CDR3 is TGTGCCAGCAGCCAAGGGGCAGATACGCAGTATTTT. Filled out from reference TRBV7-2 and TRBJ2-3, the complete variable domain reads GAGVSQSPSNKVTEKGKDVELRCDPISGHTALYWYRQSLGQGLEFLIYFQGNSAPDKSGLPSDRFSAERTGGSVSTLTIQRTQQEDSAVYLCASSQGADTQYFGPGTRLTVL.

CDR3 in amino acids: CASSLERGMNEQFF. In DNA form, the CDR3 reads TGCGCCAGCAGCTTGGAAAGGGGGATGAATGAGCAGTTCTTC. This sequence joins TRBV5-1 and TRBJ2-1; D is perhaps TRBD1 (6 bases). Germline assignment: CDR1 SGHRS and CDR2 YFSETQ. This CDR3 is 14 amino acids long. With 0 bases removed from V and 7 bases from J, the gap between germline ends came to 11 bases.

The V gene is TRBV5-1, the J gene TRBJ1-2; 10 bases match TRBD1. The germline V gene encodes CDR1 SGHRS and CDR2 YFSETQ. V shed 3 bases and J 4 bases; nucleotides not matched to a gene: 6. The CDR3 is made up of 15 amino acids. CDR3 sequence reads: CASSSDRGSVYGYTF. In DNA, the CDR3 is TGCGCCAGCAGCTCGGACAGGGGGTCTGTCTATGGCTACACCTTC.

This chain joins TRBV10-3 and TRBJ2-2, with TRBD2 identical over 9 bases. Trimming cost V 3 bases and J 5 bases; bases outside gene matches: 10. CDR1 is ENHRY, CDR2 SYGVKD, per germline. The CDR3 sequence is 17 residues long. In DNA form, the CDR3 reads TGTGCCATCAGTGACCCGCCGGGACTAGCTAAGACCGGGGAGCTGTTTTTT. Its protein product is CAISDPPGLAKTGELFF.

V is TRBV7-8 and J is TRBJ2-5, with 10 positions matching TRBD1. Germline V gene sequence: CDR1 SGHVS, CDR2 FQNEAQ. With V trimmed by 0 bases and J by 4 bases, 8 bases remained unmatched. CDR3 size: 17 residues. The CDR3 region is CASSLARGTGVRETQYF. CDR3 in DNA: TGTGCCAGCAGCTTAGCGAGAGGGACAGGGGTCCGAGAGACCCAGTACTTC.

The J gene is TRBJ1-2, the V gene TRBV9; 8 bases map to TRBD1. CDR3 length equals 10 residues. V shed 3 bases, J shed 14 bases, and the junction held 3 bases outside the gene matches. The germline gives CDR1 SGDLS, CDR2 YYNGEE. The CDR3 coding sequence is TGTGCCAGCAGCGGGGACAGGATAACCTTC. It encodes CASSGDRITF.